This T cell receptor beta chain was obtained from a study of T cell repertoires in cytomegalovirus infection. Whole-study results and caveats: CMV-specific TCR beta clonotypes restricted by HLA-C dominated the ex vivo response. The cumulative frequency of public TCR beta families distinguished individuals who carried CMV together with the relevant HLA.

TCRdb redid the calling of the reads with MiXCR, one entry per CDR3 protein. The data hold hundreds of thousands of distinct CDR3 sequences, with 30% to 40% observed a single time. There are 13 residues in the CDR3. Germline values: CDR1 SGHVT, CDR2 SQSDAQ. Comments on this clonotype: Its matching antigen is unknown. One end of the junction does not line up with germline, which may come from a read error.

The TCR was taken from a human donor in good health (CMV status not recorded). Some clones in this sample may be carry-over from other donors' samples. This chain connects TRBV7-4 to TRBJ2-3; D uncertain. The sample consisted of cultured PBMCs, taken from culture after CMV antigen stimulation. CDR3 in DNA: TGTGTCAGCAGCTCCCGCGGTACAGATACGCAGTATTTT. Its protein is CVSSSRGTDTQYF.